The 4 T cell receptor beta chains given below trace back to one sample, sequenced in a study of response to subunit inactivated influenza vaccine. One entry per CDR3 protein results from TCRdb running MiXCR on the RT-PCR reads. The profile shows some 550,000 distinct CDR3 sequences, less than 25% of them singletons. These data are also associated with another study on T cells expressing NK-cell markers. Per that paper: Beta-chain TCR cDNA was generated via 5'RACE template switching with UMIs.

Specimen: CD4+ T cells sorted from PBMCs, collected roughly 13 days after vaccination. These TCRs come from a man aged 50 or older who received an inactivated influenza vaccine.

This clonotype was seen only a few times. CDR3 residues: CASSLYDRDYEQYF. The CDR3, as DNA: TGTGCCAGCAGCCTGTACGACAGGGACTACGAGCAGTACTTC. This chain joins TRBV7-2 and TRBJ2-7, with 7 bases identical to TRBD1. Unmatched junction bases numbered 7, after V lost 5 bases and J lost 3 bases. The V gene's germline CDR1 is SGHTA and CDR2 FQGNSA. The length of the CDR3 is 14 residues.

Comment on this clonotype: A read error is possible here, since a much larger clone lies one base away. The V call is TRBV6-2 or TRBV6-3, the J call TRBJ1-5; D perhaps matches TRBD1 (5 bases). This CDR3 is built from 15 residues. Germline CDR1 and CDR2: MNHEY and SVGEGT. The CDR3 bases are TGTACCAGCGAGACCCGGGGCTCCCCTAATCAGCCCCAGCATTTT. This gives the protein CTSETRGSPNQPQHF.

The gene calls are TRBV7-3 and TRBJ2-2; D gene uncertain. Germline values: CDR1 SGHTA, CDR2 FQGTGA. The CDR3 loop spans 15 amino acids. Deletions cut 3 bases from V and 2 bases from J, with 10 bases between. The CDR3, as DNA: TGTGCCAGCAGCTTCTTTTCCGGAAACACCGGGGAGCTGTTTTTT. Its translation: CASSFFSGNTGELFF.

CDR3 in amino acids: CASSHGTSGGSLYNEQFF. The CDR3 nucleotides read TGTGCCAGCAGCCACGGGACTAGCGGGGGGTCCCTATACAATGAGCAGTTCTTC. The rearrangement joins TRBV3-1 to TRBJ2-1; 15 nucleotides match TRBD2. The CDR3 is made up of 18 amino acids. Germline CDR1 reads LGHDT; CDR2 reads YNNKEL (reference sequence). After removal of 3 bases from V and 4 bases from J, the junction contained 7 bases not matched to a gene.